The T cell receptor (beta chain) described here comes from a study of T cell repertoires in cytomegalovirus infection. Study-wide background: Both a matching HLA type and CMV infection were indicated by public TCR beta signatures.

Trimming removed 0 bases from V and 8 bases from J, with 6 bases in between. Germline V lookup: CDR1 SGHDT, CDR2 YYEEEE. This CDR3 has 12 amino acids. The study's findings and limits: Summed frequency of shared TCR beta families picked out CMV carriers who also had the relevant HLA. HLA-C-restricted, CMV-specific TCR beta clonotypes were dominant ex vivo.

TCRdb re-analysed the reads in MiXCR, keeping a single row per CDR3 protein. The sample has some 150,000 distinct CDR3 sequences, approximately 30% seen once; the top ten hold around half. In this sample, this clonotype turned up many times. Antigen: not known. The source of this sequence is a human donor in good health (CMV status not recorded). Some clones in this sample may be carry-over from other donors' samples. The chain uses TRBV5-6 and TRBJ2-1; D call uncertain. This sample comprised CD8+ T cells from cultured PBMCs, obtained from culture after CMV antigen stimulation. CDR3 sequence reads: CASSLEEHEQFF. CDR3 in DNA: TGTGCCAGCAGCTTGGAAGAGCATGAGCAGTTCTTC.